The next 11 T cell receptor beta chains were all read from a single sample in a study of long-term antiretroviral therapy in people with HIV. immunoSEQ v3.0 was run at survey level. This table comes from immunoSEQ multiplex PCR, and its TCRdb copy is limited to in-frame clones, with some not included. The sample records tens of thousands of clones, 90% to 95% being singletons. This specimen consisted of unsorted PBMCs, obtained roughly 6 years after starting antiretroviral therapy. Every receptor here comes from a man younger than 40 with HIV.

V and J are TRBV27 and TRBJ2-1; 7 bases match TRBD2. The CDR3 extends over 15 amino acids. V lost 6 bases, J lost 2 bases, and 7 bases stayed unmatched. The V gene's germline CDR1 is MNHEY and CDR2 SMNVEV (reference sequence). The CDR3 reads CASSEGTTPYNEQFF. The CDR3 DNA reads TGTGCCAGCAGCGAGGGGACTACCCCCTACAATGAGCAGTTCTTC.

The chain links TRBV2 to TRBJ1-1; D not resolved. The CDR3 is 13 amino acids. Between the trimmed V and J ends, which lost 4 bases and 1 base, there was a span of 7 bases. Germline CDR1 SNHLY, CDR2 FYNNEI. The chain's CDR3 is CASSVRTNTEAFF. The CDR3 region has the DNA TGTGCCAGCAGTGTCAGGACGAACACTGAAGCTTTCTTT.

This clone showed up just once. The rearrangement joins TRBV5-1 to TRBJ2-1; unclear D gene. Germline values: CDR1 SGHRS, CDR2 YFSETQ. The CDR3 has 15 residues. V was shortened by 0 bases and J by 3 bases, with 10 bases between the two germline ends. CDR3 loop: CASSLGLEYYNEQFF. The CDR3 nucleotides are TGCGCCAGCAGCTTGGGACTCGAATACTACAATGAGCAGTTCTTC.

The chain employs TRBV6-5 and TRBJ2-1; weak D call: TRBD2 (6 bases). The V gene's germline CDR1 is MNHEY and CDR2 SVGAGI. Trimming removed 6 bases from V and 7 bases from J, with 16 bases in between. The CDR3 is 14 residues long. CDR3 sequence (DNA): TGTGCCAGCAGGAGACAGCGGGCGACGAATGAGCAGTTCTTC. This translates into CASRRQRATNEQFF.

The V and J genes are TRBV6-7 and TRBJ2-1; D could derive from TRBD1 or TRBD2 (6 bases each). TRBV6-7 belongs to the ORF category, with a function that is uncertain. This CDR3 is 17 amino acids long. Trimming cost V 0 bases and J 4 bases, with 16 bases left between them. The CDR3 here is CASSYSKAGGNYNEQFF. The CDR3, as DNA: TGTGCCAGCAGTTACTCGAAGGCCGGGGGCAATTACAATGAGCAGTTCTTC.

CDR3 sequence: CASMRQGAYEQYF. CDR3 sequence (DNA): TGTGCCAGTATGAGACAGGGGGCCTACGAGCAGTACTTC. The V and J genes are TRBV19 and TRBJ2-7, with TRBD1 matching 9 bases. This CDR3 comprises 13 residues. The germline V gene encodes CDR1 LNHDA and CDR2 SQIVND (reference sequence). With 7 bases clipped from V and 2 bases from J, the junction kept 3 bases outside the gene matches.

The chain joins TRBV9 to TRBJ2-7; 7 bases match TRBD2. CDR3 length: 14 amino acids. The germline gives CDR1 SGDLS, CDR2 YYNGEE. Germline trimming cut 0 bases from V and 1 base from J; bases unmatched to any gene: 1. The CDR3 bases are TGTGCCAGCAGCGTAGTGCGGGGGTCCTACGAGCAGTACTTC. The encoded protein is CASSVVRGSYEQYF.

This clone has just a few counts. V usage is TRBV18 and J usage is TRBJ1-2, with a possible D match to TRBD1 (5 bases). This CDR3 has 15 amino acids. The germline V gene has CDR1 KGHSH and CDR2 LQKENI. The germline V and J ends were trimmed by 0 bases and 4 bases, with 12 bases remaining between them. CDR3 loop: CASSPPGQGLYGYTF. The CDR3 bases are TGTGCCAGCTCACCACCAGGGCAGGGCCTCTATGGCTACACCTTC.

The CDR3 spells CASSLGGNEQYF. The CDR3, as DNA: TGTGCCAGCAGCTTGGGAGGGAACGAGCAGTACTTC. The chain links TRBV11-2 to TRBJ2-7; 7 bases agree with TRBD2. Germline values: CDR1 SGHAT, CDR2 FQNNGV. This CDR3 contains 12 residues. V dropped 3 bases and J dropped 5; count of bases not matched to a gene: 1.

The chain employs TRBV5-1 and TRBJ2-7; either TRBD1 or TRBD2 may fit D (5 bases each). With 0 bases removed from V and 0 bases from J, the gap between germline ends came to 13 bases. The CDR3 is made up of 16 amino acids. CDR1 SGHRS and CDR2 YFSETQ come from the germline V gene. This CDR3 reads CASSLDPPGPSYEQYF. The DNA of the CDR3 is TGCGCCAGCAGCTTGGACCCCCCGGGGCCCTCCTACGAGCAGTACTTC.

The chain combines TRBV10-3 with TRBJ2-3; 12 bases fit TRBD2. Looked up from germline, CDR1 is ENHRY and CDR2 is SYGVKD. V dropped 4 bases and J dropped 3; count of bases not matched to a gene: 5. The CDR3 spans 16 residues. DNA of the CDR3: TGTGCCATCAGTGTCCTAGCGGGGGGGGAGACAGATACGCAGTATTTT. It yields the protein CAISVLAGGETDTQYF.